What follows describes a single T cell receptor (beta chain). Patients got ipilimumab 1 mg/kg beginning 14 to 28 days post-transplant. V lost 6 bases to trimming and J lost 2 bases, with 11 bases between them. The CDR3 runs to 14 residues. Per germline, CDR1 MNHEY and CDR2 SMNVEV (reference sequence). The assay was immunoSEQ multiplex PCR, and TCRdb's table has in-frame clones only and misses some. This table holds 10,000 to 15,000 clones, about 70% found once. The data were obtained in a study of ipilimumab plus nivolumab after autologous stem cell transplantation. Study in general: The DLBCL group included primary refractory and relapsed cases.

This chain joins TRBV27 and TRBJ1-5, with a possible D match to TRBD1 (5 bases). The specimen was PBMCs, collected in a trial of ipilimumab plus nivolumab as post-transplant consolidation. The receptor was isolated from a male donor with diffuse large B-cell lymphoma. The chain's CDR3 is CASRVGGGNQPQHF. The CDR3 DNA sequence: TGTGCCAGCAGGGTCGGGGGGGGCAATCAGCCCCAGCATTTT.